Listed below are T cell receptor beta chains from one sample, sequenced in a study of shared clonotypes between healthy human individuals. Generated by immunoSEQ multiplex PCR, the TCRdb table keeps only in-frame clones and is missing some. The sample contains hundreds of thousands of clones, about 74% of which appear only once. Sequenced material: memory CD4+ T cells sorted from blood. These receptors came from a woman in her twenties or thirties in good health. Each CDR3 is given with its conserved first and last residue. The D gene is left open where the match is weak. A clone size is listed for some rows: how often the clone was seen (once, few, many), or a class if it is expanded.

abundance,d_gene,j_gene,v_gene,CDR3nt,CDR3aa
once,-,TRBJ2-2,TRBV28,TGTGCCAGCACCTCTGGAACGGGAGCCCGGGACACCGGGGAGCTGTTTTTT,CASTSGTGARDTGELFF
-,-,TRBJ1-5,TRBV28,TGTGCCAGCGGGGGACAGCCCCAGCATTTT,CASGGQPQHF
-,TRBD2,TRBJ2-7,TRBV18,TGTGCCAGCAAAGAGACTAGCTCCGGAGAGCAGTACTTC,CASKETSSGEQYF
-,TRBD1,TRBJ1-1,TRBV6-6,TGTGCCAGCAGTCTAGACAGGGGGCGAGCTTTCTTT,CASSLDRGRAFF
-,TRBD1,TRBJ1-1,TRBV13,TGTGCCAGCAGCACGATCGGGACAGTAGGTTCTGAAGCTTTCTTT,CASSTIGTVGSEAFF
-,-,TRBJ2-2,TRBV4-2,TGTGCCAGCAGCCAAGATTTGGTGGAGACCGGGGAGCTGTTTTTT,CASSQDLVETGELFF
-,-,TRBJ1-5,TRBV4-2,TGTGCCAGCAGCCAAGGTCCAGGGCAGCCCCAGCATTTT,CASSQGPGQPQHF
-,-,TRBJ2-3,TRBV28,TGTGCCAGCAGAACTAGGGTAGGCCTCACAGATACGCAGTATTTT,CASRTRVGLTDTQYF
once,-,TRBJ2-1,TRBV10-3,TGTGCCATCAGTGATTTACAGTACCAGTTCTTC,CAISDLQYQFF
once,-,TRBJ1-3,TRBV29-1,TGCAGCGTTGAAGGGGGAAATGGAAACACCATATATTTT,CSVEGGNGNTIYF
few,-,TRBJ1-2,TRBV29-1,TGCAGCGTCGCCACAGGGTTCACGTCGGGTGGCTACACCTTC,CSVATGFTSGGYTF
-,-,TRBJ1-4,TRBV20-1,TGCAGTGCTAGGCAGGATGAAAAACTGTTTTTT,CSARQDEKLFF
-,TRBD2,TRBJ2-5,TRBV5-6,TGTGCCAGCAGCCCCCGTTTTGGGGGGGAAGAGACCCAGTACTTC,CASSPRFGGEETQYF
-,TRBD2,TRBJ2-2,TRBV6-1,TGTGCCGGCAGGCGGGGACTAGCGAACACCGGGGAGCTGTTTTTT,CAGRRGLANTGELFF
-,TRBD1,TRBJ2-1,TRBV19,TGTGCCAGTTCCCAATACAGGGGTGAGCAGTTCTTC,CASSQYRGEQFF
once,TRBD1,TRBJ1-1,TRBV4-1,TGCGCCAGCAGCTCACCGGGACAGGGAAGACGAACTGAAGCTTTCTTT,CASSSPGQGRRTEAFF
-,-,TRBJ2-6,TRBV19,TGTGCCAGTAGTAGGGGGTACTCTGGGGCCAACGTCCTGACTTTC,CASSRGYSGANVLTF
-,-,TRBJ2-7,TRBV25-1,TGTGCCAGCAGTGAGGCTAGTCCCTACGAGCAGTACTTC,CASSEASPYEQYF
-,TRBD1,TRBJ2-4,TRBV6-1,TGTGCCAGCAGCCTGGACAGGGGGGCCCAAGGCATTCAGTACTTC,CASSLDRGAQGIQYF
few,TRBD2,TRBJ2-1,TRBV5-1,TGCGCCAGCAGCTTGGTTGCTAGCGGGCCCTCCAATGAGCAGTTCTTC,CASSLVASGPSNEQFF